The present entry profiles one T cell receptor beta chain with its context. The sample is drawn from a study of blood T cell repertoires in COVID-19. Study as a whole: Material from acute and convalescent COVID-19 was sourced from the United States, Italy and Spain. Sample material is recorded as cDNA or gDNA derived from T cells, B-cell-depleted T cells, or PBMCs.

In the original processing: Counts of nucleated cells, estimated from reference gene primer amplification, were obtained. The method was immunoSEQ multiplex PCR; TCRdb's version includes in-frame clones alone and lacks a portion of them. The V and J calls and clone size were taken over from that table, and D and trimming were inferred from the DNA. The sample holds roughly 230,000 clones, approximately 85% seen once. Trimming left V 5 bases short and J 7 bases short, with 9 bases between. The germline V gene encodes CDR1 WNHNN and CDR2 SYGVQD (reference sequence). This CDR3 has 13 residues. The sequence was collected from a man aged 40-50 years with acute or convalescent COVID-19. The chain uses TRBV10-1 and TRBJ1-6; a possible D gene is TRBD1 (6 bases). Input material: peripheral blood. CDR3 residues: CASSFRGNSPLHF. The CDR3 DNA sequence: TGCGCCAGCAGTTTCAGGGGAAATTCACCCCTCCACTTT.